This TCR beta chain was recorded in a study of blood T cell repertoires in COVID-19. Study details: In each case, the material was cDNA or gDNA derived from T cells, B-cell-depleted T cells, or PBMCs.

The V gene's germline CDR1 is SGHNT and CDR2 YYREEE (reference sequence). This CDR3 is built from 14 residues. V shed 1 base and J shed 5 bases, with 13 bases lying between them. How the authors handled the data: From reference gene primer amplification, estimates of nucleated cell counts were derived. TCRdb's copy holds only in-frame clones and misses some; the assay was immunoSEQ multiplex PCR. The V and J calls and clone size were taken over from that table, and D and trimming were inferred from the DNA. Of tens of thousands of clones in the sample, roughly nine tenths were seen once. This clone has a single count. A Seattle source enrolled patients during active infection and followed them longitudinally.

Sequencing used peripheral blood. J is TRBJ2-7 and V is TRBV5-4; D remains unclear. The receptor was derived from a man aged 35-49 years with COVID-19, enrolled during active disease. The CDR3 is CASSLQDLWDEQYF. The CDR3 DNA is TGTGCCAGCAGCTTGCAGGATCTGTGGGACGAGCAGTACTTC.